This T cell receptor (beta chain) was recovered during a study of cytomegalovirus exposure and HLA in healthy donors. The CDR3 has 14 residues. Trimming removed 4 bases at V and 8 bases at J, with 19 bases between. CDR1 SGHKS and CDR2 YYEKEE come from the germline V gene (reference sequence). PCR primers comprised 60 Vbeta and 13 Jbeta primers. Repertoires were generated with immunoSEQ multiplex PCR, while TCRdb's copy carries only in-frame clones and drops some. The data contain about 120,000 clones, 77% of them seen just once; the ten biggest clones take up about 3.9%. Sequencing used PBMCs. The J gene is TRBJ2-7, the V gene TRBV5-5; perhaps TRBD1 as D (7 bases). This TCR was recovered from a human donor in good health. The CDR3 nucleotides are TGTGCCAGCAGCCCCGGGCAGGGGGGCGGGAAGCAGTACTTC. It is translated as CASSPGQGGGKQYF.